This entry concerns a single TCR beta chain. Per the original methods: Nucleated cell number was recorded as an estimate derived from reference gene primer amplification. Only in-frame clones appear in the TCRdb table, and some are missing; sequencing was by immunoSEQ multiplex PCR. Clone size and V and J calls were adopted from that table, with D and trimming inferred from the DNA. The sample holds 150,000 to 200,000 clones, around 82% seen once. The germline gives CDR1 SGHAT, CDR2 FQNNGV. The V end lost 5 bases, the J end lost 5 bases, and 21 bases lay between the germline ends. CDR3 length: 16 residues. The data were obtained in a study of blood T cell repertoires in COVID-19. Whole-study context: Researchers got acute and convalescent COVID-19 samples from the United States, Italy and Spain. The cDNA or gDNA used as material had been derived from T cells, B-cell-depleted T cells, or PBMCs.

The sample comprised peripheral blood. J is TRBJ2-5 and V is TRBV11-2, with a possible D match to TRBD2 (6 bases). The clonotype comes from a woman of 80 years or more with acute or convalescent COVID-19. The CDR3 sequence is CASSQGGTGVGETQYF. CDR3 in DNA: TGTGCCAGCAGCCAGGGCGGGACCGGCGTTGGGGAGACCCAGTACTTC.